A selection of T cell receptor beta chains follows, all from one sample in a study of blood T cell repertoires in COVID-19. Produced via immunoSEQ multiplex PCR; TCRdb's table is partial and in-frame only. The sample holds around 200,000 clones, around 88% seen once. The sequencing input was peripheral blood. The receptors were gathered from a man aged 35 to 55 with active or convalescent COVID-19. Both conserved end residues are part of each CDR3. The D gene is left open where the match is weak. Expanded clones are given a class, and other clones once, few, many or no size at all.

D gene: TRBD1; J gene: TRBJ2-1; clone size: NA; V gene: TRBV6-5; CDR3 DNA: TGTGCCAGCAGCCAGGGACAGGGGTACAATGAGCAGTTCTTC; CDR3 protein: CASSQGQGYNEQFF
D gene: NA; J gene: TRBJ1-2; clone size: NA; V gene: TRBV7-9; CDR3 DNA: TGTGCCAGCAGCTTCGGGGGGGACTATGGCTACACCTTC; CDR3 protein: CASSFGGDYGYTF
D gene: NA; J gene: TRBJ2-2; clone size: NA; V gene: TRBV9; CDR3 DNA: TGTGCCAGCAGCGTAGCTACGGGGTTCACCGGGGAGCTGTTTTTT; CDR3 protein: CASSVATGFTGELFF
D gene: TRBD2; J gene: TRBJ2-1; clone size: NA; V gene: TRBV5-1; CDR3 DNA: TGCGCCAGCAGCTTGGTGACTAGCTGGTCGGACAATGAGCAGTTCTTC; CDR3 protein: CASSLVTSWSDNEQFF
D gene: TRBD1; J gene: TRBJ2-5; clone size: NA; V gene: TRBV27; CDR3 DNA: TGTGCCAGCAGTTTTCATAGGACAGGCCAAGAGACCCAGTACTTC; CDR3 protein: CASSFHRTGQETQYF
D gene: TRBD1; J gene: TRBJ1-5; clone size: NA; V gene: TRBV6-6; CDR3 DNA: TGTGCCAGCAGTCTCCGAGGGACAGGGTTACAGCCCCAGCATTTT; CDR3 protein: CASSLRGTGLQPQHF
D gene: NA; J gene: TRBJ2-7; clone size: NA; V gene: TRBV7-6; CDR3 DNA: TGTGCCAGCAGCTTAGTTGGCAGGGGCTCGGGGGAGCAGTACTTC; CDR3 protein: CASSLVGRGSGEQYF
D gene: NA; J gene: TRBJ1-1; clone size: NA; V gene: TRBV7-8; CDR3 DNA: TGTGCCAGCAGCCAGTACCCGAGCACTGAAGCTTTCTTT; CDR3 protein: CASSQYPSTEAFF
D gene: TRBD2; J gene: TRBJ2-7; clone size: once; V gene: TRBV10-2; CDR3 DNA: TGCGCCAGCAGTGAGCCTGGTCGTAGCGGGAGGGCCTACGAGCAGTACTTC; CDR3 protein: CASSEPGRSGRAYEQYF
D gene: NA; J gene: TRBJ2-7; clone size: NA; V gene: TRBV7-9; CDR3 DNA: TGTGCCAGCAAGAAGTTCACCGGGATCATCGGCGAGCAGTACTTC; CDR3 protein: CASKKFTGIIGEQYF
D gene: TRBD1; J gene: TRBJ1-2; clone size: NA; V gene: TRBV5-1; CDR3 DNA: TGCGCCAGCGGGACAGGGATGGGTTCAAACTATGGCTACACTTTC; CDR3 protein: CASGTGMGSNYGYTF
D gene: NA; J gene: TRBJ2-7; clone size: NA; V gene: TRBV14; CDR3 DNA: TGTGCCAGCAGCCAAAACTGGGGCCAGGACGAGCAGTACTTC; CDR3 protein: CASSQNWGQDEQYF
D gene: TRBD1; J gene: TRBJ2-3; clone size: NA; V gene: TRBV5-5; CDR3 DNA: TGTGCCAGCAGAGTGGACAGGGGGTGGGTAGATACGCAGTATTTT; CDR3 protein: CASRVDRGWVDTQYF
D gene: NA; J gene: TRBJ1-1; clone size: NA; V gene: TRBV30; CDR3 DNA: TGTGCCTGGAGAATAATGAACACTGAAGCTTTCTTT; CDR3 protein: CAWRIMNTEAFF
D gene: NA; J gene: TRBJ1-1; clone size: NA; V gene: TRBV5-5; CDR3 DNA: TGTGCCAGCAGCCCTGGGGTGTGGGAGGGATTCAACACTGAAGCTTTCTTT; CDR3 protein: CASSPGVWEGFNTEAFF
D gene: NA; J gene: TRBJ1-2; clone size: NA; V gene: TRBV19; CDR3 DNA: TGTGCCAGTAGTCCTAGTCAGTGGAGAGACTATGGCTACACCTTC; CDR3 protein: CASSPSQWRDYGYTF
D gene: TRBD1; J gene: TRBJ1-1; clone size: NA; V gene: TRBV12-3/TRBV12-4; CDR3 DNA: TGTGCCAGCAGTTATGGGACAGTCACTGAAGCTTTCTTT; CDR3 protein: CASSYGTVTEAFF